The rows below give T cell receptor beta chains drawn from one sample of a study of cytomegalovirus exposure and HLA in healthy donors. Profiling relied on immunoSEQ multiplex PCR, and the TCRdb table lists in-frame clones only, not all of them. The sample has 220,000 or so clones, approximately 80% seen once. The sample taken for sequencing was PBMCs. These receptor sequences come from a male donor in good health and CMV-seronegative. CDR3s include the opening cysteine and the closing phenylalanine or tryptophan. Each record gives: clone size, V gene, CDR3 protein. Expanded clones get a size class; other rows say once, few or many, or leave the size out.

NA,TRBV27,CASSPGLAGSYEQYF
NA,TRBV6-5,CASSYPSGGYTF
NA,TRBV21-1,CASSKALRGGGRAGGETQYF
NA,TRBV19,CASSHDPDSYIYNEQFF
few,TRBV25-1,CASTGTGFIEQYF
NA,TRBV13,CASSLRGGTEAFF
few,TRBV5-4,CASSGGASGETTDTQYF
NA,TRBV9,CASSVGWAMNTEAFF
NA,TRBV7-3,CASSKTRTGGEQYF
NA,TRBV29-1,CSVRLYYNEQFF
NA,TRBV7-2,CASSRTSGKNIQYF
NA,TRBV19,CASSGGYYGYTF
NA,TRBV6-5,CASSSSGSGADTQYF
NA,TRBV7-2,CASSLGQGLNEQFF
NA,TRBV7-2,CASSLTGSYLDTQYF
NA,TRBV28,CASSGGVSRGPYEQYF
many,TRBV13,CASSKLGLRYNEQFF
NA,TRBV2,CASNREGGTEAFF
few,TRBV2,CASMGALEAFF
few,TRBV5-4,CASSLTSGIRDTQYF
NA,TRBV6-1,CASIGRVSSNQPQHF
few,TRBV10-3,CAISESSGTSGVGNEQFF
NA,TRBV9,CASSVGGRGVHEQYF
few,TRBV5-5,CASSLEQPPGTEAFF
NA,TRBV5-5,CASSFGGTDTQYF
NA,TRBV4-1,CASSQEGGRGSTDTQYF
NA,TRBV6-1,CASISLAGNNEQFF
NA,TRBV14,CASSRDSYEQYF
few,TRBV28,CASRLTGTLGGTEAFF
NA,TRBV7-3,CASSLGAGPGYEQYF
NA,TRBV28,CASRGLAGPQYF
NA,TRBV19,CASSDRGIPQPQHF
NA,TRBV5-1,CASSGGTSGRATDTQYF
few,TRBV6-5,CASSQAHSGNTIYF
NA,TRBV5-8,CASSPRTSGRGQYF
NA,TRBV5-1,CASGGPTYNEQFF
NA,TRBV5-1,CASSLQGAYEQYF
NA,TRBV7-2,CASSGTFRGGEQFF
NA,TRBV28,CASSTRVRVNTIYF
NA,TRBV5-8,CASSLELSNEKLFF
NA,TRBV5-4,CASRGRAGRGNEQFF
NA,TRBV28,CASSDLGTPGNEQFF
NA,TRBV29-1,CSATDPLRNEQFF
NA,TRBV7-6,CASSFSGNEQYF
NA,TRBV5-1,CASSLLRESETQYF
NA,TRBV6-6,CATAQGLEAKNEQFF
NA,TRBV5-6,CASSFGGQYNEQFF
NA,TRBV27,CASSRLTGGPGEQYF